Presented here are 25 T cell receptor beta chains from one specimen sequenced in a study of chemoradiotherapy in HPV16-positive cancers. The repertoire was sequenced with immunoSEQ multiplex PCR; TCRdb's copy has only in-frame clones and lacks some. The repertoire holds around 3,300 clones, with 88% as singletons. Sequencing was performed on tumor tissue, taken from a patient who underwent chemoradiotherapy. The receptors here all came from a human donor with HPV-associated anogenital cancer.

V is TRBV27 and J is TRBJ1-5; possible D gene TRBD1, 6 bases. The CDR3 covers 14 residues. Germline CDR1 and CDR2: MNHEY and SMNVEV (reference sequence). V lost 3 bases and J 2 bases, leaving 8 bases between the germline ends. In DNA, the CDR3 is TGTGCCAGCAGTTTTAGACAGGGCAATCAGCCCCAGCATTTT. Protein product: CASSFRQGNQPQHF.

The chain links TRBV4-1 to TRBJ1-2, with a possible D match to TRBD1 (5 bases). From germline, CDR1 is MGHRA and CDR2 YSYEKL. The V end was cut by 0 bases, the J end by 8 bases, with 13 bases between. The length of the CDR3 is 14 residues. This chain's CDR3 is CASSQDQGVEGYTF. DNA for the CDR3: TGCGCCAGCAGCCAAGATCAAGGGGTTGAGGGCTACACCTTC.

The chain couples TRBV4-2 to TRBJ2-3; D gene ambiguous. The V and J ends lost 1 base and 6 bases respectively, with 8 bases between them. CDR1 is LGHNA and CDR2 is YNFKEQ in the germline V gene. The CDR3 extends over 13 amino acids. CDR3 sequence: CASSQGGFDTQYF. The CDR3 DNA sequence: TGTGCCAGCAGCCAAGGGGGATTCGATACGCAGTATTTT.

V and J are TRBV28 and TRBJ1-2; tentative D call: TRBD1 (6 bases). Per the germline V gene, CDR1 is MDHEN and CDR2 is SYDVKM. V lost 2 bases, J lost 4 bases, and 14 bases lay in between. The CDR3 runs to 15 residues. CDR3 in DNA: TGTGCCAGCAGTTTACGAGGGGGGCGGAGCTATGGCTACACCTTC. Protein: CASSLRGGRSYGYTF.

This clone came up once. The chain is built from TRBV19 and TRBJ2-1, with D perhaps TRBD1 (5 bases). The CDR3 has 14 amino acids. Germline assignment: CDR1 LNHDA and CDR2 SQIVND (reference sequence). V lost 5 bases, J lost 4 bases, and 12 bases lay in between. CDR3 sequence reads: CASSPGFEYNEQFF. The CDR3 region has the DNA TGTGCCAGTAGTCCAGGGTTTGAGTACAATGAGCAGTTCTTC.

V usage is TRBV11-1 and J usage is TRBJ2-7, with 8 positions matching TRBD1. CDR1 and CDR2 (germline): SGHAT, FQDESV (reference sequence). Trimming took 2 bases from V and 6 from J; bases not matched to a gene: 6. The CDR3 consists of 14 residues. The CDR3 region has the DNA TGTGCCAGCAGCTTAACCGGGACAGGTGTCGAGCAGTACTTC. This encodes CASSLTGTGVEQYF. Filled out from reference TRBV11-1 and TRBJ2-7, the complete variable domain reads EAEVAQSPRYKITEKSQAVAFWCDPISGHATLYWYRQILGQGPELLVQFQDESVVDDSQLPKDRFSAERLKGVDSTLKIQPAELGDSAMYLCASSLTGTGVEQYFGPGTRLTVT.

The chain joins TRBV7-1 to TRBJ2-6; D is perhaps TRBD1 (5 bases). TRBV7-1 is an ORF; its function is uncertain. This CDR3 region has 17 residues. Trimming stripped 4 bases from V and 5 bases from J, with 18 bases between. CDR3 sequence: CASSFTVGQSRANVLTF. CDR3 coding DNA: TGTGCCAGCAGCTTTACTGTAGGACAAAGTCGGGCCAACGTCCTGACTTTC.

CDR3 protein: CASRPPGYNEQFF. CDR3 bases: TGTGCCAGCAGGCCGCCGGGGTACAATGAGCAGTTCTTC. The chain couples TRBV28 to TRBJ2-1, with D possibly TRBD2 on 5 matching bases. Germline V gene sequence: CDR1 MDHEN, CDR2 SYDVKM. The length of the CDR3 is 13 residues. The V end was cut by 6 bases, the J end by 4 bases, with 10 bases between.

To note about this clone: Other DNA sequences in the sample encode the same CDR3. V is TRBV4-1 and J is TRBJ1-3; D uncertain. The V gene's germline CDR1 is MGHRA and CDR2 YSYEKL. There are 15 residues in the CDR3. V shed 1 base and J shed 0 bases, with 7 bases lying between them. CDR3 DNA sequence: TGCGCCAGCAGCCAAGGCTGGGGCTCTGGAAACACCATATATTTT. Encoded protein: CASSQGWGSGNTIYF.

The CDR3: CASSPFINEKLFF. In DNA, the CDR3 is TGTGCCAGCAGTCCGTTTATCAATGAAAAACTGTTTTTT. The V gene is TRBV27, the J gene TRBJ1-4; no firm D call. CDR1 and CDR2 (germline): MNHEY, SMNVEV (reference sequence). V lost 5 bases and J 5 bases, leaving 9 bases between the germline ends. This CDR3 comprises 13 residues.

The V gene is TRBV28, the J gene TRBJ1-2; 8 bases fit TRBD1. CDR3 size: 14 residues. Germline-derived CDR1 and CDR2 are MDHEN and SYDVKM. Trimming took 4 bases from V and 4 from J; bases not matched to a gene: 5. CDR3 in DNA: TGTGCCAGCAGTTGGCCAGGGGGCGTCTATGGCTACACCTTC. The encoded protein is CASSWPGGVYGYTF.

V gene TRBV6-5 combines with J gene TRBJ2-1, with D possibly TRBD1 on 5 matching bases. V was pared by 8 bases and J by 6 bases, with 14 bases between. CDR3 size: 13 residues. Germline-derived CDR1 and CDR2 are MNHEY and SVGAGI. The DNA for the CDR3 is TGTGCCAGCGCGAAATGGGGCGGCAATGAGCAGTTCTTC. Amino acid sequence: CASAKWGGNEQFF.

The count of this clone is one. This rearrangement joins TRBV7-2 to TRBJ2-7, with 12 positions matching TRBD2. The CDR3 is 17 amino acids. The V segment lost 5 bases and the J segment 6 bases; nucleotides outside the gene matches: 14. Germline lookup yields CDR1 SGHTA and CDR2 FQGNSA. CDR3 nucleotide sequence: TGTGCCAGCAGCCCCCAAGCTAGCGGGAGGGGCTGGCTCGAGCAGTACTTC. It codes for CASSPQASGRGWLEQYF. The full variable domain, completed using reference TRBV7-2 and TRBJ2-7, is GAGVSQSPSNKVTEKGKDVELRCDPISGHTALYWYRQSLGQGLEFLIYFQGNSAPDKSGLPSDRFSAERTGGSVSTLTIQRTQQEDSAVYLCASSPQASGRGWLEQYFGPGTRLTVT.

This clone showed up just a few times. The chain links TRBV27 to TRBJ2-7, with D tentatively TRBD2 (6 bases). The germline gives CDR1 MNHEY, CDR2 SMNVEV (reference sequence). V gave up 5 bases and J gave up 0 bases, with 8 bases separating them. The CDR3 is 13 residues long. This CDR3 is CASSETSSYEQYF. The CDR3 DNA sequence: TGTGCCAGCAGTGAGACTAGCTCCTACGAGCAGTACTTC.

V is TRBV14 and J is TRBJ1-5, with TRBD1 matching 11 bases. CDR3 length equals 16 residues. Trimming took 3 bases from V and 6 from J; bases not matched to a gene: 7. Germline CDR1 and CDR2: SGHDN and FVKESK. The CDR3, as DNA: TGTGCCAGCAGCCAGGGACAGGGGGGTTGGGGTCAGCCCCAGCATTTT. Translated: CASSQGQGGWGQPQHF.

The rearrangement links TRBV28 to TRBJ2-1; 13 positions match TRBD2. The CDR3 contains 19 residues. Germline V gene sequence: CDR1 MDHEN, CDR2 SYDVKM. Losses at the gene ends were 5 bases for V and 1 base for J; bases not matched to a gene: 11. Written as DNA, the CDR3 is TGTGCCAGCAGTGGAAGGACTAGCGGGAGCATCAGATCCTACAATGAGCAGTTCTTC. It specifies CASSGRTSGSIRSYNEQFF.

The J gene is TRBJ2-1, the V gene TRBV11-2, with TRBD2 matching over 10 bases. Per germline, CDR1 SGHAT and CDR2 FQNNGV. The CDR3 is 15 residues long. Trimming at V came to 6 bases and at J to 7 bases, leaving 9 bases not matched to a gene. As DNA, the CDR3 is TGTGCCAGCAGTTCGCTAGCGGGAGACGGTAATGAGCAGTTCTTC. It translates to CASSSLAGDGNEQFF.

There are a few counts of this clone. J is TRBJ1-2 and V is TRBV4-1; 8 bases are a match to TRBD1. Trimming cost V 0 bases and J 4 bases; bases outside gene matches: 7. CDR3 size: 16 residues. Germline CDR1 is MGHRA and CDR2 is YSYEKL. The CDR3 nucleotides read TGCGCCAGCAGCCAAGATGGGGACAGGCGGGGCTATGGCTACACCTTC. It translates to CASSQDGDRRGYGYTF.

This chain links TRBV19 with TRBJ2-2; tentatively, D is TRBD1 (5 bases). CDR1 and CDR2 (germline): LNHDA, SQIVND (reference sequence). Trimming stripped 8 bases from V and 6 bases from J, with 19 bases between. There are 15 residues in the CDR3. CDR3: CASESWQGLSGELFF. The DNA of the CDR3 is TGTGCCAGTGAAAGTTGGCAGGGTCTTTCCGGGGAGCTGTTTTTT.

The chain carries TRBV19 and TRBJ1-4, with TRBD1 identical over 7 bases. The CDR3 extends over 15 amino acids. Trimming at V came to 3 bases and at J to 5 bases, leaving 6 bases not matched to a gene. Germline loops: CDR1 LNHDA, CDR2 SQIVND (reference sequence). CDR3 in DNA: TGTGCCAGTAGTATTCCGAGGACAGGCAATGAAAAACTGTTTTTT. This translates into CASSIPRTGNEKLFF.

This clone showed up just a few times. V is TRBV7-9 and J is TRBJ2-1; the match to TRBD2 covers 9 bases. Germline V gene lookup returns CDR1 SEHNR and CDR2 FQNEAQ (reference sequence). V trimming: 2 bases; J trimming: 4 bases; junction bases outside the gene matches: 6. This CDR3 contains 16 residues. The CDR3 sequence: CASSLRAGGTYNEQFF. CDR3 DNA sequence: TGTGCCAGCAGCTTAAGGGCGGGAGGGACTTACAATGAGCAGTTCTTC.

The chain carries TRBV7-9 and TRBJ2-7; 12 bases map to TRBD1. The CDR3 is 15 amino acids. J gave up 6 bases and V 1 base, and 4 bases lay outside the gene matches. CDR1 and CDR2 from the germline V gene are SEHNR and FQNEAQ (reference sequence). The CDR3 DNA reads TGTGCCAGCAGCTTAGTGGGACAGGGGGCCTCCGAGCAGTACTTC. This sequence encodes CASSLVGQGASEQYF.

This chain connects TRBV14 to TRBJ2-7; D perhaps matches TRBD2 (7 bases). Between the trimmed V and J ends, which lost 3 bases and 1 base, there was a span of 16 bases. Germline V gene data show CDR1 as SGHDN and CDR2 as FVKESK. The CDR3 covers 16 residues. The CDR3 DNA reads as TGTGCCAGCAGCCAGGGGGGGCTTAGGGTTTCCTACGAGCAGTACTTC. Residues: CASSQGGLRVSYEQYF.

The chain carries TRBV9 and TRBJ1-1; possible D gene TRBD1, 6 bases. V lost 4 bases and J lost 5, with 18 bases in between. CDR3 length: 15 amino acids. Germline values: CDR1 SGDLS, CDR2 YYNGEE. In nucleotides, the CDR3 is TGTGCCAGCAGCCCCCCTCCACAGGGTTTTACTGAAGCTTTCTTT. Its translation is CASSPPPQGFTEAFF.

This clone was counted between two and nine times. The DNA of the CDR3 is TGTGCCAGCAGCGGGACTTCTGGAAACACCATATATTTT. Amino acid sequence: CASSGTSGNTIYF. The chain carries TRBV9 and TRBJ1-3; D ambiguous. The germline V and J ends were trimmed by 3 bases and 1 base, with 5 bases remaining between them. Germline loops: CDR1 SGDLS, CDR2 YYNGEE. This CDR3 region has 13 residues.